The next 13 T cell receptor beta chains were all read from a single sample in a study of CD8+ T cells in alopecia areata. In each case, RNA was isolated and then reverse transcribed into cDNA as the sequencing template. Repertoires were generated with immunoSEQ multiplex PCR, while TCRdb's copy carries only in-frame clones and drops some. The sample gives 65,000 to 95,000 clones, roughly half of which show up once; roughly 5.6% is in the top ten. Sequencing used NKG2D-high CD8+ T cells sorted from blood. These receptor sequences come from a human donor with alopecia areata.

The chain couples TRBV29-1 to TRBJ2-7, with D perhaps TRBD1 or TRBD2 (5 bases each). This CDR3 is 12 amino acids long. Deletions cut 4 bases from V and 5 bases from J, with 12 bases between. The germline V gene has CDR1 SQVTM and CDR2 ANQGSEA. CDR3 nucleotides: TGCAGCGTTGTAGGGGAGTCCAACGAGCAGTACTTC. Residues: CSVVGESNEQYF.

V and J are TRBV27 and TRBJ2-7; 7 nucleotides line up with TRBD2. CDR1 MNHEY and CDR2 SMNVEV come from the germline V gene (reference sequence). The J segment lost 2 bases and the V segment lost 6 bases, leaving 4 bases of the junction unmatched. This CDR3 comprises 13 residues. CDR3: CASSREGAYEQYF. As DNA, the CDR3 is TGTGCCAGCAGCAGGGAGGGAGCCTACGAGCAGTACTTC.

This chain joins TRBV4-1 and TRBJ2-7; D might be TRBD1 (6 bases). CDR1 is MGHRA, CDR2 YSYEKL, per germline. The CDR3 length is 14 residues. Trimming removed 0 bases at V and 5 bases at J, with 11 bases between. The CDR3 DNA follows: TGCGCCAGCAGCCAAGAAGGGACAAACCACGAGCAGTACTTC. Translated, it gives CASSQEGTNHEQYF.

This sequence joins TRBV28 and TRBJ2-5; D possibly corresponds to TRBD1 (6 bases). V lost 2 bases, J lost 5 bases, and 9 bases lay in between. The CDR3 has 13 amino acids. Looked up from germline, CDR1 is MDHEN and CDR2 is SYDVKM. CDR3 coding DNA: TGTGCCAGCAGTTTAGGGGGCGAGGAGACCCAGTACTTC. Translated: CASSLGGEETQYF.

This clone came up a few times. The genes are TRBV29-1 and TRBJ2-1, with D possibly matching TRBD2 (5 bases). Germline V CDR1 and CDR2: SQVTM, ANQGSEA. The CDR3 extends over 13 amino acids. V dropped 4 bases and J dropped 7 bases, with 14 bases sitting between them. The CDR3 coding sequence is TGCAGCGTTGTTGAGGGTCTGCTGAATGAGCAGTTCTTC. This translates into CSVVEGLLNEQFF.

The chain recombines TRBV2 with TRBJ2-7; possibly TRBD1 for D (5 bases). V shed 6 bases and J shed 9 bases, with 9 bases lying between them. This CDR3 is built from 10 residues. Per the germline V gene, CDR1 is SNHLY and CDR2 is FYNNEI. CDR3 residues: CASRPTGQYF. The DNA of the CDR3 is TGTGCCAGCAGACCCACAGGGCAGTACTTC.

The V call is TRBV4-1, the J call TRBJ2-7; no clear D. The germline gives CDR1 MGHRA, CDR2 YSYEKL. CDR3 size: 14 residues. V lost 0 bases and J 1 base, leaving 7 bases between the germline ends. In nucleotides, the CDR3 is TGCGCCAGCAGCCAAGAGGGCGGTTCCTACGAGCAGTACTTC. The encoded protein is CASSQEGGSYEQYF.

In this sample, this clone turned up a few times. CDR3 coding DNA: TGTGCCGGATCGACCGGGGCTGAAGCTTTCTTT. Translating it yields CAGSTGAEAFF. V gene TRBV19 combines with J gene TRBJ1-1; D not certain. V lost 11 bases and J lost 6, with 13 bases in between. The CDR3 totals 11 residues. Germline values: CDR1 LNHDA, CDR2 SQIVND (reference sequence).

This clone was detected only a few times. The chain uses TRBV29-1 and TRBJ2-2; TRBD1 agrees at 11 bases. The CDR3 has 16 amino acids. V shed 0 bases, J shed 6 bases, and the junction held 6 bases outside the gene matches. Germline V lookup: CDR1 SQVTM, CDR2 ANQGSEA. CDR3 protein: CSVEDMGQGVSGELFF. In nucleotides, the CDR3 is TGCAGCGTTGAAGATATGGGACAGGGGGTATCCGGGGAGCTGTTTTTT.

This chain connects TRBV27 to TRBJ2-1, with D perhaps given as TRBD1 or TRBD2 (6 bases each). Trimming shortened V by 8 bases and J by 0 bases, and 14 bases separated the two germline ends. The CDR3 totals 15 residues. Germline CDR1 MNHEY, CDR2 SMNVEV (reference sequence). CDR3 DNA sequence: TGTGCCAGCGGGGCGGGACAAAGCTCCTACAATGAGCAGTTCTTC. Protein sequence: CASGAGQSSYNEQFF.

The sample holds one count of this clone. The chain combines TRBV2 with TRBJ1-1; D gene ambiguous. V shed 3 bases and J shed 6 bases, with 8 bases lying between them. CDR1 SNHLY and CDR2 FYNNEI come from the germline V gene. This CDR3 comprises 12 residues. The CDR3 nucleotides read TGTGCCAGCAGTGAGGGCGCTCCTGAAGCTTTCTTT. It codes for CASSEGAPEAFF. Combining the CDR3 with reference TRBV2 and TRBJ1-1 gives the whole variable domain EPEVTQTPSHQVTQMGQEVILRCVPISNHLYFYWYRQILGQKVEFLVSFYNNEISEKSEIFDDQFSVERPDGSNFTLKIRSTKLEDSAMYFCASSEGAPEAFFGQGTRLTVV.

The chain is built from TRBV5-4 and TRBJ1-1; TRBD1 is a possible D gene (6 bases). Trimming removed 0 bases from V and 1 base from J, with 7 bases in between. The length of the CDR3 is 14 residues. From germline, CDR1 is SGHNT and CDR2 YYREEE (reference sequence). The CDR3 DNA reads as TGTGCCAGCAGCTTGGGACAGGAGAACACTGAAGCTTTCTTT. It yields the protein CASSLGQENTEAFF.

V gene TRBV29-1 combines with J gene TRBJ1-2, with D perhaps TRBD1 (6 bases). V lost 3 bases to trimming and J lost 7 bases, with 24 bases between them. Per germline, CDR1 SQVTM and CDR2 ANQGSEA. This CDR3 has 16 amino acids. DNA for the CDR3: TGCAGCGTTGATAGGGGAAAGGAGGCTGGGGGGCCTGGCTACACCTTC. It codes for CSVDRGKEAGGPGYTF.